This T cell receptor beta chain was retrieved from a study of shared clonotypes between healthy human individuals. Assay: immunoSEQ multiplex PCR; the TCRdb copy retains only in-frame clones and omits some. The sample shows roughly 500,000 clones, roughly 80% of them seen only once. The sequenced sample consisted of PBMCs. This clonotype was obtained from a middle-aged woman in good health. Some clones in this sample may be carry-over from other donors' samples.

This CDR3 reads CASSSDPQETQYF. CDR3 DNA sequence: TGTGCCAGCAGCTCCGACCCCCAAGAGACCCAGTACTTC. V usage is TRBV9 and J usage is TRBJ2-5; no definite D call. The CDR3 runs to 13 residues. Trimming removed 4 bases from V and 1 base from J, with 8 bases in between. CDR1 and CDR2 from the germline V gene are SGDLS and YYNGEE.